This T cell receptor beta chain derives from a study of molecular identifiers for immune sequencing clone quantification. Study-wide points: Clones above 20 RNA copies held over 99% of effector molecules, under 1% in naive cells. For highly expanded clones, sizes could be underestimated when identical TCR molecules share a barcode. Jurkat TCR RNA from one cell was spiked into about a million naive cells, and it was reportedly detectable there.

Germline V lookup: CDR1 SGHRS, CDR2 YFSETQ. The CDR3 spans 17 residues. V was shortened by 4 bases and J by 2 bases, with 18 bases between the two germline ends. One entry per CDR3 protein results from TCRdb running MiXCR on the PCR reads. Of more than 450,000 distinct CDR3 sequences in the sample, over 20% were seen once. This clonotype has only a few counts. Its antigen remains unidentified. Sequences were obtained from naive CD8+ T cells from blood, with Jurkat cell RNA spiked in. Specified subset: FACS-sorted CD8+CD4-CCR7+CD45RA+ naive T cells. The sequence was obtained from a human donor in good health. Some libraries in this study had Jurkat cell RNA spiked in. V gene TRBV5-1 combines with J gene TRBJ2-2; D is uncertain. The chain's CDR3 is CASSLDELPLNTGELFF. The CDR3 bases are TGCGCCAGCAGCCTGGACGAGCTTCCCCTAAACACCGGGGAGCTGTTTTTT.